Listed below are T cell receptor beta chains from one sample, sequenced in a study of T cells after yellow fever vaccination. TCRdb fed the 5' RACE reads into MiXCR, producing one record per CDR3 protein. The data contain around 260,000 distinct CDR3 sequences, roughly 5% of them singletons. This specimen consisted of CD4+ T cells sorted from PBMCs, obtained on the day of the yellow fever booster vaccination. These TCRs come from a man younger than 35 who received the YFV17D yellow fever vaccine. CDR3s include the opening cysteine and the closing phenylalanine or tryptophan. The order of the fields is CDR3 length, V gene, J gene, D gene, clone size, CDR3 DNA, CDR3 protein. The D gene is left open where the match is weak. Some rows mark clone size as missing; the rest say once, few, many or name a class of expanded clone.

length: 15; V: TRBV7-7; J: TRBJ2-5; D: TRBD2; size: -; DNA: TGTGCTAGCAGCCCCCGGGGGGGGCTGAGCGAGACCCAGTACTTC; CDR3: CASSPRGGLSETQYF
length: 16; V: TRBV7-6; J: TRBJ2-3; D: TRBD2; size: -; DNA: TGTGCCAGCAGCTTAGTTGGCGGGGGGCCGTTTGATACGCAGTATTTT; CDR3: CASSLVGGGPFDTQYF
length: 12; V: TRBV5-1; J: TRBJ1-1; D: -; size: many; DNA: TGCGCCAGCAGCCCCGGGTGGACTGAAGCTTTCTTT; CDR3: CASSPGWTEAFF
length: 12; V: TRBV4-1; J: TRBJ1-6; D: -; size: -; DNA: TGCGCCAGCAGCCAAGTTCGTTCACCCCTCCACTTT; CDR3: CASSQVRSPLHF
length: 12; V: TRBV2; J: TRBJ1-6; D: -; size: few; DNA: TGTGCCAGCTCCCTCGAGGATTCACCCCTCCACTTT; CDR3: CASSLEDSPLHF
length: 16; V: TRBV5-4; J: TRBJ2-2; D: TRBD1; size: few; DNA: TGTGCCAGCAGCTTGGGGGACAGGGGGAACACCGGGGAGCTGTTTTTT; CDR3: CASSLGDRGNTGELFF
length: 11; V: TRBV6-2/TRBV6-3; J: TRBJ1-1; D: -; size: many; DNA: TGTGCCAGCAGTTCCCGGGCCGAAGCTTTCTTT; CDR3: CASSSRAEAFF
length: 15; V: TRBV6-6; J: TRBJ1-6; D: TRBD1; size: few; DNA: TGTGCCAGCAGTTGGCCGGGACAGGGAGTTGGACCCCTCCACTTT; CDR3: CASSWPGQGVGPLHF
length: 15; V: TRBV7-2; J: TRBJ1-1; D: -; size: -; DNA: TGTGCCAGCAGCTTGTCCAGTGGTACACACACTGAAGCTTTCTTT; CDR3: CASSLSSGTHTEAFF
length: 15; V: TRBV20-1; J: TRBJ2-5; D: -; size: many; DNA: TGCAGTGCTAGGCGTTTCGGGGGCAATCAAGAGACCCAGTACTTC; CDR3: CSARRFGGNQETQYF
length: 15; V: TRBV5-1; J: TRBJ2-7; D: TRBD1; size: few; DNA: TGCGCCAGCAGCTTATCAGGGACAGGGGCCGACGAGCAGTACTTC; CDR3: CASSLSGTGADEQYF
length: 14; V: TRBV10-3; J: TRBJ2-3; D: -; size: few; DNA: TGTGCCATCAGTGAGGGTCTTTCCACAGATACGCAGTATTTT; CDR3: CAISEGLSTDTQYF
length: 16; V: TRBV4-1; J: TRBJ2-2; D: TRBD1; size: few; DNA: TGCGCCAGCAAACCGAGGACAGGCACGAACACCGGGGAGCTGTTTTTT; CDR3: CASKPRTGTNTGELFF
length: 11; V: TRBV12-3/TRBV12-4; J: TRBJ1-2; D: -; size: few; DNA: TGTGCCAGCAGCACAGGTTATGGCTACACCTTC; CDR3: CASSTGYGYTF
length: 16; V: TRBV7-9; J: TRBJ1-1; D: -; size: many; DNA: TGTGCCAGCAGCCCCGGAATGTGGGCCCGTAACACTGAAGCTTTCTTT; CDR3: CASSPGMWARNTEAFF
length: 13; V: TRBV24-1; J: TRBJ2-2; D: -; size: -; DNA: TGTGCCACCAGCATATCAGGGGCCGGGGAGCTGTTTTTT; CDR3: CATSISGAGELFF
length: 12; V: TRBV10-3; J: TRBJ2-5; D: -; size: many; DNA: TGTGCCATCAGGGACCGGGAAGAGACCCAGTACTTC; CDR3: CAIRDREETQYF
length: 12; V: TRBV7-9; J: TRBJ2-7; D: -; size: -; DNA: TGTGCCAGCAGCCGCTCCGGGGCAGCTCTCTTCTTC; CDR3: CASSRSGAALFF
length: 12; V: TRBV6-5; J: TRBJ1-2; D: -; size: few; DNA: TGTGCCAGCAGTGATCAGGGGAATGGCTACACCTTC; CDR3: CASSDQGNGYTF
length: 14; V: TRBV29-1; J: TRBJ2-5; D: -; size: -; DNA: TGCAGCGTTAAACCGGTCCCCGGGGCCCAGAGCCAGTACTTC; CDR3: CSVKPVPGAQSQYF
length: 17; V: TRBV30; J: TRBJ2-1; D: -; size: -; DNA: TGTGCCTGGAGCGCCGCTCTAGGCAGGCGCTCCTACAATGAGCAGTTCTTC; CDR3: CAWSAALGRRSYNEQFF
length: 14; V: TRBV4-2; J: TRBJ1-1; D: TRBD1; size: -; DNA: TGTGCCAGCAGCCAAGTGCCACAGGGGCCTGAAGCTTTCTTT; CDR3: CASSQVPQGPEAFF
length: 13; V: TRBV5-1; J: TRBJ1-1; D: TRBD1; size: -; DNA: TGCGCCAGCAGCTACGGACAGGGGAGTGAAGCTTTCTTT; CDR3: CASSYGQGSEAFF
length: 13; V: TRBV7-2; J: TRBJ2-5; D: -; size: many; DNA: TGTGCCAGCAGCTCCTCCGGACCAGGGGTTCAGTACTTC; CDR3: CASSSSGPGVQYF
length: 15; V: TRBV4-1; J: TRBJ2-1; D: TRBD2; size: few; DNA: TGCGCCAGCAGCCAACTAGCGGGGGAGCACAATGAGCAGTTCTTC; CDR3: CASSQLAGEHNEQFF
length: 17; V: TRBV7-2; J: TRBJ2-3; D: TRBD2; size: -; DNA: TGTGCCAGCAGCTTAGGAGGCGGGGGGACCAGGCCAGATACGCAGTATTTT; CDR3: CASSLGGGGTRPDTQYF
length: 15; V: TRBV4-3; J: TRBJ1-4; D: -; size: -; DNA: TGCGCCAGCAGCCCGGATCTTGGCGGGGTTGAAAAACTGTTTTTT; CDR3: CASSPDLGGVEKLFF
length: 16; V: TRBV7-2; J: TRBJ1-2; D: -; size: few; DNA: TGTGCCAGCAGCTTAGACAGGGCCGCCTCTAACTATGGCTACACCTTC; CDR3: CASSLDRAASNYGYTF
length: 14; V: TRBV7-3; J: TRBJ1-2; D: -; size: many; DNA: TGTGCCAGCAGCCTCAAAGGGGGTAGCTATGGCTACACCTTC; CDR3: CASSLKGGSYGYTF
length: 15; V: TRBV7-2; J: TRBJ2-5; D: TRBD2; size: few; DNA: TGTGCCAGCAGCTTAGGCGGGAGCCACCAAGAGACCCAGTACTTC; CDR3: CASSLGGSHQETQYF
length: 17; V: TRBV4-2; J: TRBJ2-2; D: -; size: few; DNA: TGTGCCAGCAGCCAAGGAGGTTCTACACGGAACACCGGGGAGCTGTTTTTT; CDR3: CASSQGGSTRNTGELFF
length: 14; V: TRBV5-1; J: TRBJ1-1; D: TRBD1; size: few; DNA: TGCGCCAGCAGCACGGGACAGGTGAACACTGAAGCTTTCTTT; CDR3: CASSTGQVNTEAFF
length: 14; V: TRBV12-3/TRBV12-4; J: TRBJ1-2; D: TRBD1; size: -; DNA: TGTGCCAGCAGGGAAACGGGACAGGGTGGCGGCTACACCTTC; CDR3: CASRETGQGGGYTF
length: 16; V: TRBV5-6; J: TRBJ2-2; D: TRBD1; size: -; DNA: TGTGCCAGCAGCATCTCCGGGACAGGGCCTACCGGGGAGCTGTTTTTT; CDR3: CASSISGTGPTGELFF
length: 12; V: TRBV28; J: TRBJ2-3; D: -; size: few; DNA: TGTGCCAGCAGTTTCTGGTTGGATACGCAGTATTTT; CDR3: CASSFWLDTQYF
length: 15; V: TRBV5-1; J: TRBJ2-7; D: TRBD1; size: -; DNA: TGCGCCAGCAGCGATTCAACCGGGACAGGGGGCGAGCAGTACTTC; CDR3: CASSDSTGTGGEQYF
length: 13; V: TRBV6-5; J: TRBJ2-3; D: TRBD2; size: -; DNA: TGTGCCAGCAGGAGCGGGGGGGTGGATACGCAGTATTTT; CDR3: CASRSGGVDTQYF
length: 15; V: TRBV11-2; J: TRBJ2-3; D: -; size: few; DNA: TGTGCCAGCACCCCCCGATTCCCGCCGGGAGATACGCAGTATTTT; CDR3: CASTPRFPPGDTQYF
length: 15; V: TRBV14; J: TRBJ2-1; D: -; size: few; DNA: TGTGCCAGCAGCTACAGGGGGGGGTCCTACAATGAGCAGTTCTTC; CDR3: CASSYRGGSYNEQFF
length: 13; V: TRBV21-1; J: TRBJ2-1; D: -; size: few; DNA: TGTGCCAGCAGCAAAATCAATAAGCGTGAGCAGTTCTTC; CDR3: CASSKINKREQFF
length: 14; V: TRBV7-9; J: TRBJ1-2; D: -; size: -; DNA: TGTGCCAGCACCCCGGACAGCCTTCCCTATGGCTACACCTTC; CDR3: CASTPDSLPYGYTF